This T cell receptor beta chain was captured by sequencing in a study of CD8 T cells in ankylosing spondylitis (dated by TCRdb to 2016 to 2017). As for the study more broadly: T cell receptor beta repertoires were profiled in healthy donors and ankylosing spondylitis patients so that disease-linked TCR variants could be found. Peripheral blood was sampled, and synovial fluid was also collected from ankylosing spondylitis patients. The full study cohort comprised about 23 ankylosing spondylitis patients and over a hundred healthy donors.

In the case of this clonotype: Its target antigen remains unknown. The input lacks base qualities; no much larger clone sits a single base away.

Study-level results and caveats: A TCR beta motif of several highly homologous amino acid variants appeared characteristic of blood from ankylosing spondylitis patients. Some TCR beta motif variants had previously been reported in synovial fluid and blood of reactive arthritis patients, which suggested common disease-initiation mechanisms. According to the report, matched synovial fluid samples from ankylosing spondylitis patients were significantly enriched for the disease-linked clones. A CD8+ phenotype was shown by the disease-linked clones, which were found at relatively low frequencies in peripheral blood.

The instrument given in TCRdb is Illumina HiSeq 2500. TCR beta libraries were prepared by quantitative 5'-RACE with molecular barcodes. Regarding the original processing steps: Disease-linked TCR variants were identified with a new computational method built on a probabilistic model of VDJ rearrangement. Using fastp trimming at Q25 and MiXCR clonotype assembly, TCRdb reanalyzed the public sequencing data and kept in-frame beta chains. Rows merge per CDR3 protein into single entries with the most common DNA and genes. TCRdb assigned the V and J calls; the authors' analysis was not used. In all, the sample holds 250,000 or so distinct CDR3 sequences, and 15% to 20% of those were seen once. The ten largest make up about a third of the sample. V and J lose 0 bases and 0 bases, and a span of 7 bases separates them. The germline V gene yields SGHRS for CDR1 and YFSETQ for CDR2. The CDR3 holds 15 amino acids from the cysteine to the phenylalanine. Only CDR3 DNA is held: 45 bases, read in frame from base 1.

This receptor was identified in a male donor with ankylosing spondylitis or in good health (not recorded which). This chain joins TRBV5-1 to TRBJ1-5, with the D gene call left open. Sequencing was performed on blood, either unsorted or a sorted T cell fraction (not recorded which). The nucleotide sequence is TGCGCCAGCAGCTTGGCCTTTGGTAGCAATCAGCCCCAGCATTTT. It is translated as CASSLAFGSNQPQHF.